Only a few counts were recorded for the clone carrying this TCR beta chain. This specimen comes from a study of T-cell reconstitution after alpha-beta-depleted transplantation in children. CDR1 and CDR2 (germline): DFQATT, SNEGSKA (reference sequence). CDR3 length: 13 residues. Unique molecular identifiers were used to barcode this TCRbeta library. MiXCR, run by TCRdb on the PCR reads, gives a single entry per CDR3 protein. The data contain about 370,000 distinct CDR3 sequences, roughly 22% of them singletons. The sequenced sample was PBMCs from the stem cell graft donor, obtained from the stem cell graft. The clonotype originates from a human donor who donated a stem cell graft to a child with acute myeloid leukemia. The V call is TRBV20-1, the J call TRBJ2-2; D is unresolved. For the CDR3, the DNA is TGCAGCTCGGTGGAGATCGACACCGGGGAGCTGTTTTTT. Its translation is CSSVEIDTGELFF.